This is a list of T cell receptor beta chains from one sample in a study of T cell responses to AZD1222 COVID-19 vaccine. TCRdb keeps only in-frame clones here, not all; method: immunoSEQ multiplex PCR. The profile shows approximately 82,000 clones, over 90% of them singletons. Material: peripheral blood, obtained on day 0 of AZD1222 vaccination. These receptor sequences come from an adult in good health. CDR3s include the opening cysteine and the closing phenylalanine or tryptophan.

CDR3 protein: CSASRRGSSYEQYF
V gene: TRBV20-1
J gene: TRBJ2-7

CDR3 protein: CASSLRANYGYTF
V gene: TRBV7-2
J gene: TRBJ1-2

CDR3 protein: CASSPGTGDFYGYTF
V gene: TRBV3-1/TRBV3-2
J gene: TRBJ1-2

CDR3 protein: CSVGGSGDRGPTEAFF
V gene: TRBV29-1
J gene: TRBJ1-1

CDR3 protein: CASSVTARGGYEQYF
V gene: TRBV9
J gene: TRBJ2-7

CDR3 protein: CASSLGRQRPSYNEQFF
V gene: TRBV11-2
J gene: TRBJ2-1

CDR3 protein: CASSSGYGYTF
V gene: TRBV28
J gene: TRBJ1-2

CDR3 protein: CASSRANQPQHF
V gene: TRBV12-3/TRBV12-4
J gene: TRBJ1-5

CDR3 protein: CASSLPLRGSYNEQFF
V gene: TRBV5-4
J gene: TRBJ2-1

CDR3 protein: CASSRDTTDTQYF
V gene: TRBV6-2/TRBV6-3
J gene: TRBJ2-3

CDR3 protein: CASSLGGTGQPQHF
V gene: TRBV5-5
J gene: TRBJ1-5

CDR3 protein: CAWSIDSTDTQYF
V gene: TRBV30
J gene: TRBJ2-3

CDR3 protein: CASSSRTGGNQPQHF
V gene: TRBV6-5
J gene: TRBJ1-5

CDR3 protein: CASSQQGAENSPLHF
V gene: TRBV3-1/TRBV3-2
J gene: TRBJ1-6

CDR3 protein: CASSLAGPGNTIYF
V gene: TRBV7-9
J gene: TRBJ1-3

CDR3 protein: CASSPPTGGVTEAFF
V gene: TRBV28
J gene: TRBJ1-1

CDR3 protein: CASSLPGLTRPEAFF
V gene: TRBV3-1/TRBV3-2
J gene: TRBJ1-1

CDR3 protein: CASSAGTGTEKLFF
V gene: TRBV25-1
J gene: TRBJ1-4

CDR3 protein: CASSLRDSNSPLHF
V gene: TRBV19
J gene: TRBJ1-6

CDR3 protein: CASSLTGGLAKNIQYF
V gene: TRBV6-2/TRBV6-3
J gene: TRBJ2-4

CDR3 protein: CASSTWTDYGYTF
V gene: TRBV7-9
J gene: TRBJ1-2

CDR3 protein: CASSREQGTNTEAFF
V gene: TRBV18
J gene: TRBJ1-1

CDR3 protein: CASSQEAGSRQPQHF
V gene: TRBV3-1/TRBV3-2
J gene: TRBJ1-5

CDR3 protein: CASSSPRTSSYNEQFF
V gene: TRBV7-6
J gene: TRBJ2-1

CDR3 protein: CASSDGGGQYEQYF
V gene: TRBV25-1
J gene: TRBJ2-7

CDR3 protein: CASRDRPNSPLHF
V gene: TRBV19
J gene: TRBJ1-6

CDR3 protein: CASPPGLGYGYTF
V gene: TRBV19
J gene: TRBJ1-2

CDR3 protein: CASSSFLRASYEQYF
V gene: TRBV5-6
J gene: TRBJ2-7

CDR3 protein: CASNPPGLPEEQYF
V gene: TRBV2
J gene: TRBJ2-7

CDR3 protein: CASTGTYSNQPQHF
V gene: TRBV2
J gene: TRBJ1-5

CDR3 protein: CAISNQGYGYTF
V gene: TRBV10-3
J gene: TRBJ1-2

CDR3 protein: CASSLRTEAFF
V gene: TRBV5-6
J gene: TRBJ1-1

CDR3 protein: CASSPLGTLINQPQHF
V gene: TRBV28
J gene: TRBJ1-5

CDR3 protein: CASSVALQGGTQYF
V gene: TRBV9
J gene: TRBJ2-5

CDR3 protein: CASSQRTGYTGELFF
V gene: TRBV7-2
J gene: TRBJ2-2

CDR3 protein: CASSNWNGAGAYEQYF
V gene: TRBV19
J gene: TRBJ2-7

CDR3 protein: CASSQDSTSGVGSGANVLTF
V gene: TRBV4-1
J gene: TRBJ2-6

CDR3 protein: CASSQDRGLGGYTF
V gene: TRBV14
J gene: TRBJ1-2

CDR3 protein: CASSPGTGELQPQHF
V gene: TRBV7-8
J gene: TRBJ1-5

CDR3 protein: CASSLAQEETQYF
V gene: TRBV7-2
J gene: TRBJ2-5

CDR3 protein: CASSLEPGQIYEQYF
V gene: TRBV5-1
J gene: TRBJ2-7

CDR3 protein: CATSRGLGQWGNQPQHF
V gene: TRBV15
J gene: TRBJ1-5

CDR3 protein: CASSRDRREEDTQYF
V gene: TRBV6-2/TRBV6-3
J gene: TRBJ2-3

CDR3 protein: CASSLDRWDTQYF
V gene: TRBV11-3
J gene: TRBJ2-3

CDR3 protein: CASSPPEYSGNTIYF
V gene: TRBV18
J gene: TRBJ1-3

CDR3 protein: CASSVEGQGGQPQHF
V gene: TRBV9
J gene: TRBJ1-5

CDR3 protein: CASSKGTEQHNSPLHF
V gene: TRBV21-1
J gene: TRBJ1-6

CDR3 protein: CASSRGQENTGELFF
V gene: TRBV5-4
J gene: TRBJ2-2